This T cell receptor beta chain was captured by sequencing in a study of response to subunit inactivated influenza vaccine (dated by TCRdb to between 2017 and 2018). About the full investigation: Deep quantitative T cell receptor repertoire profiling was used in the study to track responses to a trivalent subunit inactivated influenza vaccine.

Overall results and qualifications from the work: It was suggested by the authors that each seasonal influenza vaccination may recruit only a limited number of new T cells.

To note about this clonotype: The specificity of this receptor is unknown. Within one base of it there is no much larger clone, and no base qualities were kept.

Relative to germline, V is missing 4 bases and J is missing 4 bases, with 6 bases of the junction outside any gene match. From a lookup of the germline V gene, CDR1 and CDR2 are SGHDT and YYEEEE. Inclusive of the bounding cysteine and phenylalanine, the CDR3 is 14 residues long. The kept DNA is CDR3 alone, 42 bases in frame from the first base. The library came from RT-PCR. Sequenced using an Illumina HiSeq 2500. Starting from the raw public reads, TCRdb applied fastp trimming at Q25, assembled clones with MiXCR and retained in-frame beta chains. Under each unique CDR3 protein, matching rows form one entry showing the most common genes and DNA. The sample yields about 780,000 distinct CDR3 sequences; approximately 18% were counted once. The ten largest make up about 11% of the sample.

The chain is assembled from TRBV5-6 and TRBJ1-2, with 8 central nucleotides matching TRBD1. This material consisted of PBMCs from blood, taken 4 to 6 days after vaccination. The sequence was collected from a man aged 45 to 65 who received an inactivated influenza vaccine. Donor details come from another sample of the same person, matched by shared clones. CDR3 sequence: CASSARDRSYGYTF. The nucleotides read TGTGCCAGCAGCGCCCGGGACAGGTCCTATGGCTACACCTTC.